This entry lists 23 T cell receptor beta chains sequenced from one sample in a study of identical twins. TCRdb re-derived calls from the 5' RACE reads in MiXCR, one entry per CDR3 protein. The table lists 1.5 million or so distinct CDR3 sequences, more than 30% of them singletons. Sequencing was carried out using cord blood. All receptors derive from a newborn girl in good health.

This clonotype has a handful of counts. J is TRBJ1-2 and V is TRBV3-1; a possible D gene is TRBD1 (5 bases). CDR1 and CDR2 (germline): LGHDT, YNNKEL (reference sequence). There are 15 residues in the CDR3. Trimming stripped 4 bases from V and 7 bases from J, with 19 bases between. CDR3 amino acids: CASSLIQEGQGGYTF. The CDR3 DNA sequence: TGTGCCAGCAGCCTTATACAGGAGGGCCAGGGTGGCTACACCTTC.

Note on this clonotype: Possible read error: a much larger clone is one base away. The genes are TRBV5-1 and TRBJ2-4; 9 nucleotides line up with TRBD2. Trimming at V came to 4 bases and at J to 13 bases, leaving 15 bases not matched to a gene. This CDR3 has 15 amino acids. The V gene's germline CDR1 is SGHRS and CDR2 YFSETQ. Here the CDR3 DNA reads TGCGCCAGCAGCCCAGGACTAGCGACAAACAATGAGCAGTACTTC. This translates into CASSPGLATNNEQYF.

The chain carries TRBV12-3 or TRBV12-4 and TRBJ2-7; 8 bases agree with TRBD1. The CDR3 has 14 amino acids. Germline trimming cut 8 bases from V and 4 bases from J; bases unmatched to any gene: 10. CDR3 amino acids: CASWQGQEGYEQYF. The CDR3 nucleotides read TGTGCCAGCTGGCAGGGACAGGAGGGTTACGAGCAGTACTTC.

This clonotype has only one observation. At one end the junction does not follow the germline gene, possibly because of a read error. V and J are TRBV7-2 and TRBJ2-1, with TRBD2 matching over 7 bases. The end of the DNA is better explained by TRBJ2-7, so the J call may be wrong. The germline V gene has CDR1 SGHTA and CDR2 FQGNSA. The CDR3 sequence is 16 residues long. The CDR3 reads CAGSLVGGSSYNEQYF. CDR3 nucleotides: TGTGCCGGCAGCTTAGTTGGCGGGAGCTCCTACAATGAGCAGTACTTC.

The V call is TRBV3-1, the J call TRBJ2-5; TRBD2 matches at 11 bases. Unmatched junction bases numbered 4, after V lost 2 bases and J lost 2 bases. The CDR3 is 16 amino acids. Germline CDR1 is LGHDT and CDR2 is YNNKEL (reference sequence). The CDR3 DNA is TGTGCCAGCAGCCAAAGGGGACTAGCGGTACAAGAGACCCAGTACTTC. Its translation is CASSQRGLAVQETQYF.

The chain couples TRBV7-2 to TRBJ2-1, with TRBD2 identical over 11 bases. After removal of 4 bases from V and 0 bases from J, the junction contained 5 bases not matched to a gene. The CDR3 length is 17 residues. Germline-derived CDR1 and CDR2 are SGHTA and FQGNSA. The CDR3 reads CASSWSTSGTSYNEQFF. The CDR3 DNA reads TGTGCCAGCAGCTGGTCGACTAGCGGGACCTCCTACAATGAGCAGTTCTTC. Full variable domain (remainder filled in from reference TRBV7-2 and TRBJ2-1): GAGVSQSPSNKVTEKGKDVELRCDPISGHTALYWYRQSLGQGLEFLIYFQGNSAPDKSGLPSDRFSAERTGGSVSTLTIQRTQQEDSAVYLCASSWSTSGTSYNEQFFGPGTRLTVL.

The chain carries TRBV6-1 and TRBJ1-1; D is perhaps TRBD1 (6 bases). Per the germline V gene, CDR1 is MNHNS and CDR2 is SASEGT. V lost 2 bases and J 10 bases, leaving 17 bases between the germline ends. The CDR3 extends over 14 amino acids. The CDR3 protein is CASSETGALGGAFF. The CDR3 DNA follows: TGTGCCAGCAGTGAAACGGGGGCGCTTGGTGGAGCTTTCTTT.

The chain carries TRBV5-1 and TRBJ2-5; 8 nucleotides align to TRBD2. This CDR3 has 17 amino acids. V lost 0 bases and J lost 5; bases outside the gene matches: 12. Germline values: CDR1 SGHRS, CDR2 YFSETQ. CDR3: CASSLEGPLGGGETQYF. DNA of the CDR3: TGCGCCAGCAGCTTGGAAGGGCCCCTCGGGGGGGGCGAGACCCAGTACTTC.

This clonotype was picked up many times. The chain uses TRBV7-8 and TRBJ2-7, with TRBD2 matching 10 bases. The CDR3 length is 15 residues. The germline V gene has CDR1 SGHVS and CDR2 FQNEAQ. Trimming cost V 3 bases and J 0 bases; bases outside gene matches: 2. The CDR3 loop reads CASSFSGRSSYEQYF. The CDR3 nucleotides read TGTGCCAGCAGCTTTAGCGGGAGGTCCTCCTACGAGCAGTACTTC.

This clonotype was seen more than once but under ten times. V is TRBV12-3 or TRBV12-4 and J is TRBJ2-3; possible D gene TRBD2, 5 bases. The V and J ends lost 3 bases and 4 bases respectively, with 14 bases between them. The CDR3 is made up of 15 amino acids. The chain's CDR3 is CASSFLIATSDTQYF. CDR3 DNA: TGTGCCAGCAGTTTCCTAATAGCGACTTCAGATACGCAGTATTTT.

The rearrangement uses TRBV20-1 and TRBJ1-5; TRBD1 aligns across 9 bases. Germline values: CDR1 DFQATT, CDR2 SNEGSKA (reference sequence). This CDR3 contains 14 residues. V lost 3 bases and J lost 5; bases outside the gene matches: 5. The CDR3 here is CSASTGQGDQPQHF. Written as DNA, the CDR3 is TGCAGTGCTAGTACGGGACAGGGAGATCAGCCCCAGCATTTT.

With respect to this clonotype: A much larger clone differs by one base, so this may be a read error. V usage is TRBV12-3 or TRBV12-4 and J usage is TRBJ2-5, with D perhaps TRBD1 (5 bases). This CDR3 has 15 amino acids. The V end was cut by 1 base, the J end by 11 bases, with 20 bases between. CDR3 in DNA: TGTGCCAGCAGTTTAGGGGGCGCGCTCGGCAATGAGCAGTACTTC. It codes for CASSLGGALGNEQYF.

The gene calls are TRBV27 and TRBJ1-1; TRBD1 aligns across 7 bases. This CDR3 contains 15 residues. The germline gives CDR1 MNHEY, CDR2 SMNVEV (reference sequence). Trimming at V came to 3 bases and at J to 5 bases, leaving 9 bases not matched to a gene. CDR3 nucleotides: TGTGCCAGCAGTTTTGGAGACAGGGTAGGGACTGAAGCTTTCTTT. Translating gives CASSFGDRVGTEAFF.

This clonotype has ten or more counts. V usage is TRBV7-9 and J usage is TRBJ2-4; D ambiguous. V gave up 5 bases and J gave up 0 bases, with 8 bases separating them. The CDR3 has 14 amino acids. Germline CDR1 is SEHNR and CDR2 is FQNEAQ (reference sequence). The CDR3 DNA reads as TGTGCCAGCAGCCGAGAGCTAGCCAAAAACATTCAGTACTTC. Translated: CASSRELAKNIQYF.

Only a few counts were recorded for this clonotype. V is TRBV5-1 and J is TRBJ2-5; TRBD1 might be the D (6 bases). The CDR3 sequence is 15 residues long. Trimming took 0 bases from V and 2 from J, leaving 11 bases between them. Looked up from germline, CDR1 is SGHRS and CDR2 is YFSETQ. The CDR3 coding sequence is TGCGCCAGCAGCTTGGTGGGGGCCCGTCAAGAGACCCAGTACTTC. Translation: CASSLVGARQETQYF.

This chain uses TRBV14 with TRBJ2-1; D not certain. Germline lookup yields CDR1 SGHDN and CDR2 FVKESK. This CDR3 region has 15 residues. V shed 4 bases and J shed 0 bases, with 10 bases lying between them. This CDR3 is CASSRPVSSYNEQFF. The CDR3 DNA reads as TGTGCCAGCAGCCGTCCGGTGAGCTCCTACAATGAGCAGTTCTTC. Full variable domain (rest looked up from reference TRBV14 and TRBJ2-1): EAGVTQFPSHSVIEKGQTVTLRCDPISGHDNLYWYRRVMGKEIKFLLHFVKESKQDESGMPNNRFLAERTGGTYSTLKVQPAELEDSGVYFCASSRPVSSYNEQFFGPGTRLTVL.

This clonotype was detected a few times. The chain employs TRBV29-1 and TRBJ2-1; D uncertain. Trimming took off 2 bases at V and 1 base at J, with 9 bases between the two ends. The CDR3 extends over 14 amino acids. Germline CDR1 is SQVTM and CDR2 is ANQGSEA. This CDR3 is CSVEYWESYNEQFF. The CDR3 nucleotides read TGCAGCGTTGAATATTGGGAATCCTACAATGAGCAGTTCTTC.

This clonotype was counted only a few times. The CDR3 coding sequence is TGTGCCTCGGGACAGGGGTTTAAGAATGAGCAGTTCTTC. Its translation is CASGQGFKNEQFF. The chain links TRBV2 to TRBJ2-1; the match to TRBD1 covers 10 bases. V gave up 11 bases and J gave up 7 bases; unmatched junction bases: 8. This CDR3 region has 13 residues. Per germline, CDR1 SNHLY and CDR2 FYNNEI. The variable domain in full, with the rest retrieved from reference TRBV2 and TRBJ2-1, is EPEVTQTPSHQVTQMGQEVILRCVPISNHLYFYWYRQILGQKVEFLVSFYNNEISEKSEIFDDQFSVERPDGSNFTLKIRSTKLEDSAMYFCASGQGFKNEQFFGPGTRLTVL.

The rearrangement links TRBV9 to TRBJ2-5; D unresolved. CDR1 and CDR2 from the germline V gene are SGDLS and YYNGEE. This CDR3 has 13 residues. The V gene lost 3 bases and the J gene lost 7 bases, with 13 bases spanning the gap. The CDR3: CASSGPPLGTQYF. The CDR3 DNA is TGTGCCAGCAGCGGTCCTCCCCTGGGGACCCAGTACTTC.

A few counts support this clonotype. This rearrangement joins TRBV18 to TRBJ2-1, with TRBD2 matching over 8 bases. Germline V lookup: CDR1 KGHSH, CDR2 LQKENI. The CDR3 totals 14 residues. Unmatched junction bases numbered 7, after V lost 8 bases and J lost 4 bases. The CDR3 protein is CASHLSGGYNEQFF. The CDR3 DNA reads TGTGCCAGCCACCTCAGCGGGGGATACAATGAGCAGTTCTTC.

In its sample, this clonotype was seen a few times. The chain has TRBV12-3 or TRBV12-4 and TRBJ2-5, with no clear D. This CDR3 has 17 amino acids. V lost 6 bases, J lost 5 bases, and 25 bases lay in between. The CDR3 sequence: CASSREPGPWLRETQYF. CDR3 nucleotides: TGTGCCAGCAGCCGCGAACCGGGCCCTTGGCTTCGGGAGACCCAGTACTTC.

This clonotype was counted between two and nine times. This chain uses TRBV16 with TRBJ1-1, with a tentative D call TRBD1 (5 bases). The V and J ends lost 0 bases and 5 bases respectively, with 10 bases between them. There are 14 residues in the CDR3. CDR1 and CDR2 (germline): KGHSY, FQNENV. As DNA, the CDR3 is TGTGCCAGCAGCCAATCATCGGGGGGGACTGAAGCTTTCTTT. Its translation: CASSQSSGGTEAFF.

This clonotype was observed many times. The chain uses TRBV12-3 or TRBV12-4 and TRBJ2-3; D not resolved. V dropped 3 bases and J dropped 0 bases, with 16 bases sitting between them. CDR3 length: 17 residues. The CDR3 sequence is CASSLVLGRISTDTQYF. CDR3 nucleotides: TGTGCCAGCAGTTTGGTCTTAGGACGGATTAGCACAGATACGCAGTATTTT.